This is a list of T cell receptor beta chains from one sample in a study of blood T cell repertoires in COVID-19. Measured with immunoSEQ multiplex PCR; TCRdb has only the in-frame clones, and not every one. The sample holds about 110,000 clones, 69% seen once. Sequences were obtained from peripheral blood. The receptor source for this set is an elderly man with acute or convalescent COVID-19. CDR3s include the opening cysteine and the closing phenylalanine or tryptophan. The D gene is left open where the match is weak. Not every row has a clone size; where given, it reads once, few, many or a size class.

d_gene: NA
v_gene: TRBV6-6
abundance: few
len: 13
j_gene: TRBJ1-1
CDR3nt: TGTGCCAGCAGTAGCGTGCTGAACACTGAAGCTTTCTTT
CDR3aa: CASSSVLNTEAFF

d_gene: NA
v_gene: TRBV5-4
abundance: NA
len: 13
j_gene: TRBJ2-7
CDR3nt: TGTGCCAGCAGCTTATTCGAGGGAAACGAGCAGTACTTC
CDR3aa: CASSLFEGNEQYF

d_gene: NA
v_gene: TRBV6-2/TRBV6-3
abundance: few
len: 11
j_gene: TRBJ2-1
CDR3nt: TGTGCCAGCAGTCTAGCGCCCGAGCAGTTCTTC
CDR3aa: CASSLAPEQFF

d_gene: TRBD2
v_gene: TRBV7-8
abundance: NA
len: 16
j_gene: TRBJ2-1
CDR3nt: TGTGCCAGCAGCTTATCTCTAGCGGGAGGGTACAATGAGCAGTTCTTC
CDR3aa: CASSLSLAGGYNEQFF

d_gene: NA
v_gene: TRBV28
abundance: once
len: 15
j_gene: TRBJ1-2
CDR3nt: TGTGCCAGCAGTCCCGGAGGGCCGACTAACTATGGCTACACCTTC
CDR3aa: CASSPGGPTNYGYTF

d_gene: TRBD1
v_gene: TRBV6-5
abundance: NA
len: 12
j_gene: TRBJ2-7
CDR3nt: TGTGCCAGCACGGACAGGGTGCACGAGCAGTACTTC
CDR3aa: CASTDRVHEQYF

d_gene: NA
v_gene: TRBV11-2
abundance: NA
len: 14
j_gene: TRBJ2-7
CDR3nt: TGTGCCAGCAGCTTAGAGGGTCAGGCCTACGAGCAGTACTTC
CDR3aa: CASSLEGQAYEQYF

d_gene: TRBD1
v_gene: TRBV11-3
abundance: NA
len: 13
j_gene: TRBJ2-5
CDR3nt: TGTGCCAGCAGCTCCGGACAGGGTGGAACCCAGTACTTC
CDR3aa: CASSSGQGGTQYF

d_gene: NA
v_gene: TRBV6-5
abundance: NA
len: 11
j_gene: TRBJ1-2
CDR3nt: TGTGCCAGCAGCCCGGGTGTAGGCTACACCTTC
CDR3aa: CASSPGVGYTF

d_gene: TRBD1
v_gene: TRBV18
abundance: NA
len: 17
j_gene: TRBJ2-2
CDR3nt: TGTGCCAGCTCACCTAGACCGGACAGGCTGGAGGCCGGGGAGCTGTTTTTT
CDR3aa: CASSPRPDRLEAGELFF

d_gene: NA
v_gene: TRBV7-2
abundance: once
len: 15
j_gene: TRBJ1-6
CDR3nt: TGTGCCAGCAGCTATGGACAAAAAAATAATTCACCCCTCCACTTT
CDR3aa: CASSYGQKNNSPLHF

d_gene: TRBD1
v_gene: TRBV28
abundance: NA
len: 17
j_gene: TRBJ2-3
CDR3nt: TGTGCCAGCAACACCCGGACAGGGGGTTTGGGCACAGATACGCAGTATTTT
CDR3aa: CASNTRTGGLGTDTQYF

d_gene: TRBD1
v_gene: TRBV18
abundance: NA
len: 16
j_gene: TRBJ2-5
CDR3nt: TGTGCCAGCTCAACTACAGGGGCCGCCCTAGGAGAGACCCAGTACTTC
CDR3aa: CASSTTGAALGETQYF

d_gene: NA
v_gene: TRBV30
abundance: NA
len: 13
j_gene: TRBJ1-3
CDR3nt: TGTGCCTTTTCAGGGAATACTGGAAACACCATATATTTT
CDR3aa: CAFSGNTGNTIYF

d_gene: TRBD1
v_gene: TRBV27
abundance: NA
len: 13
j_gene: TRBJ2-3
CDR3nt: TGTGCCAGCAGGGACAGGGTATCAGATACGCAGTATTTT
CDR3aa: CASRDRVSDTQYF

d_gene: TRBD1
v_gene: TRBV3-1/TRBV3-2
abundance: NA
len: 14
j_gene: TRBJ1-5
CDR3nt: TGTGCCAGCAGCCAAGCCAGGGGGCGTCAGCCCCAGCATTTT
CDR3aa: CASSQARGRQPQHF

d_gene: NA
v_gene: TRBV12-2
abundance: NA
len: 18
j_gene: TRBJ1-5
CDR3nt: TGTGCAAGTCGCTTAGTAGTTAGGGACAGACATAGCAATCAGCCCCAGCATTTT
CDR3aa: CASRLVVRDRHSNQPQHF

d_gene: NA
v_gene: TRBV7-3
abundance: NA
len: 15
j_gene: TRBJ2-5
CDR3nt: TGTGCCAGCAGCTTCAGGGGCAGTGTAGAAGAGACCCAGTACTTC
CDR3aa: CASSFRGSVEETQYF

d_gene: TRBD2
v_gene: TRBV9
abundance: many
len: 17
j_gene: TRBJ2-5
CDR3nt: TGTGCCAGCAGCGTCTCCAATGGGCCAGCGGGAGAGGAGACCCAGTACTTC
CDR3aa: CASSVSNGPAGEETQYF

d_gene: TRBD1
v_gene: TRBV18
abundance: NA
len: 14
j_gene: TRBJ1-6
CDR3nt: TGTGCCAGCTCACAGGGACAGGGGGTTTCACCCCTCCACTTT
CDR3aa: CASSQGQGVSPLHF

d_gene: NA
v_gene: TRBV5-1
abundance: NA
len: 14
j_gene: TRBJ2-1
CDR3nt: TGCGCCAGCAGCTTTAACGGCGGCTACAATGAGCAGTTCTTC
CDR3aa: CASSFNGGYNEQFF

d_gene: NA
v_gene: TRBV5-1
abundance: NA
len: 15
j_gene: TRBJ2-5
CDR3nt: TGCGCCAGCAGCTTGGGTGTGCCATCGAGGGAGACCCAGTACTTC
CDR3aa: CASSLGVPSRETQYF

d_gene: TRBD2
v_gene: TRBV5-4
abundance: NA
len: 14
j_gene: TRBJ2-5
CDR3nt: TGTGCCAGCAGCCTAGCGGTCGGCCAAGAGACCCAGTACTTC
CDR3aa: CASSLAVGQETQYF

d_gene: NA
v_gene: TRBV5-1
abundance: NA
len: 14
j_gene: TRBJ2-2
CDR3nt: TGCGCCAGCAGCTTCGGGGGTAGCACCGGGGAGCTGTTTTTT
CDR3aa: CASSFGGSTGELFF

d_gene: NA
v_gene: TRBV6-5
abundance: NA
len: 13
j_gene: TRBJ2-7
CDR3nt: TGTGCCAGCAGAAAGGACAAATCCTACGAGCAGTACTTC
CDR3aa: CASRKDKSYEQYF

d_gene: NA
v_gene: TRBV23-1
abundance: few
len: 13
j_gene: TRBJ2-5
CDR3nt: TGCGCGACCGGGAGGGGGCTCCAAGAGACCCAGTACTTC
CDR3aa: CATGRGLQETQYF

d_gene: NA
v_gene: TRBV28
abundance: NA
len: 16
j_gene: TRBJ2-4
CDR3nt: TGTGCCAGCAGTCTAACCGGGAGACTAGCCAAAAACATTCAGTACTTC
CDR3aa: CASSLTGRLAKNIQYF

d_gene: NA
v_gene: TRBV3-1/TRBV3-2
abundance: NA
len: 15
j_gene: TRBJ2-3
CDR3nt: TGTGCCAGCAGCCAAGCAGGGGCCAACACAGATACGCAGTATTTT
CDR3aa: CASSQAGANTDTQYF

d_gene: TRBD2
v_gene: TRBV6-6
abundance: NA
len: 16
j_gene: TRBJ2-1
CDR3nt: TGTGCCAGCAGTTCAGGGGGGCCCAACGTTAGGACTAGCGGAATCTTC
CDR3aa: CASSSGGPNVRTSGIF

d_gene: NA
v_gene: TRBV7-2
abundance: NA
len: 13
j_gene: TRBJ1-5
CDR3nt: TGTGCCAGCAGCTTCACAGGGAATCAGCCCCAGCATTTT
CDR3aa: CASSFTGNQPQHF

d_gene: NA
v_gene: TRBV28
abundance: NA
len: 15
j_gene: TRBJ2-7
CDR3nt: TGTGCCAGCAGCCGAGGGGGGGGCCCTTTCTACGAGCAGTACTTC
CDR3aa: CASSRGGGPFYEQYF